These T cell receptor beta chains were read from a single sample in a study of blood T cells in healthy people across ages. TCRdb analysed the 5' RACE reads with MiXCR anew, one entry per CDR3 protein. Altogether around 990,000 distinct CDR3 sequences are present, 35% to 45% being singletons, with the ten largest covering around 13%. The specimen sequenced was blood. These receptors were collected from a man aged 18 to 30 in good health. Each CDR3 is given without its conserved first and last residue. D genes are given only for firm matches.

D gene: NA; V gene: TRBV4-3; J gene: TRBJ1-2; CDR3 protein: ASSQIIGAGGYT
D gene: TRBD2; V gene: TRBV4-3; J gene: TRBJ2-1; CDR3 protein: ASSQEPAGSSYNEQF
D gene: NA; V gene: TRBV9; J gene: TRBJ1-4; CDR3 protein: ASSISGATNEKLF
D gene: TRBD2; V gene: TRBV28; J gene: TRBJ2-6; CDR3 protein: ASLPSGGSGANVLT
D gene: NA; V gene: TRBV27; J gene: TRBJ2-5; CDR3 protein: ASSSPLKEQY
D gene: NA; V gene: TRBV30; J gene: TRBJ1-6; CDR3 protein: AWSVHTANNSPLH
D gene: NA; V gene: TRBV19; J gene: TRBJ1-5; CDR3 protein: ASRGSPYGLQPQH
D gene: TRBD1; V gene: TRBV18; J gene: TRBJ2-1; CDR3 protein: ASSPSGQVVRKSSYNEQF
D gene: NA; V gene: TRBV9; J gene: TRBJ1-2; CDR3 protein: ASSLGRTYYGYT
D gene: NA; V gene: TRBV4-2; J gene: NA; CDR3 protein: ASSEGTDYEQY
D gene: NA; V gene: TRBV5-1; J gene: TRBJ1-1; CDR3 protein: ASSGLEKNTEAF
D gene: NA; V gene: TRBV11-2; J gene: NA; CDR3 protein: ASSGLQYQETQY
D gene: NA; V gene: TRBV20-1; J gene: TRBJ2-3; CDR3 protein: SARALAGTDTQY
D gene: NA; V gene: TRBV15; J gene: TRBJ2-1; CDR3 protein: ATSLEGGPYNEQF
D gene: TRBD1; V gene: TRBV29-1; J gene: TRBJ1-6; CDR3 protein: SAHTGGNSPLH
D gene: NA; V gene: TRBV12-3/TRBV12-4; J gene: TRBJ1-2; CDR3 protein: ASRVGPYGYT
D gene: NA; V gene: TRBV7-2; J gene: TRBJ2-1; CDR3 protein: ASTETGYNEQF
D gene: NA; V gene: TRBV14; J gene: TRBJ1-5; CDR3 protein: ASSQGWGQPQH
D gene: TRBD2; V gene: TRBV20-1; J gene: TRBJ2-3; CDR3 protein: SARVAGADTQY
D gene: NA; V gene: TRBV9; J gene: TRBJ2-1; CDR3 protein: ASNSRWGPSSYNEQF
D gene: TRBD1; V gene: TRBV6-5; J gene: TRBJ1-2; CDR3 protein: ASSRTGDGYT
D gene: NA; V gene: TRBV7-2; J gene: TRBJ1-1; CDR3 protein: ASSLPPIGRGWSVKNTEAF
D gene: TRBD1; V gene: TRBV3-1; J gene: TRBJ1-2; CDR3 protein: ASRGTGDGYT
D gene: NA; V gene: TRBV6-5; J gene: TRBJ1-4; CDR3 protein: ASSYGRGITDEKLF
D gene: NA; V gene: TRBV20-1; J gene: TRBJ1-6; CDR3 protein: SARDSGGGGSPLH
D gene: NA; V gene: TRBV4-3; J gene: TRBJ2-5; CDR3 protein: ASSQDPAGEQY
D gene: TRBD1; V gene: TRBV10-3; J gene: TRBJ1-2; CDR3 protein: AISETGEHGYT